This T cell receptor (beta chain) was sequenced in a study of shared clonotypes between healthy human individuals. Comment on this clone: Its antigen is undetermined.

From germline, CDR1 is MGHRA and CDR2 YSYEKL. CDR3 length: 17 amino acids. The V segment lost 1 base and the J segment 7 bases; nucleotides outside the gene matches: 7. This was a deep-level run. In replicate PCRs of sorted subsets, roughly 200 ng DNA, approximately 32,000 T cell genomes, was used. Assay: immunoSEQ multiplex PCR; the TCRdb copy retains only in-frame clones and omits some. This sample has approximately 350,000 clones, with around 96% found just once. Regarding the study as a whole: A reduction in generation probabilities was seen for non-shared clonotypes relative to those shared by all four donors.

This TCR was recovered from a man aged 25 to 40 in good health. This chain uses TRBV4-1 with TRBJ2-1; 13 nucleotides line up with TRBD2. The sequenced material came from memory CD8+ T cells sorted from blood. Noted subset: CD45RO+ cells pooled with CCR7-negative TemRA cells. The DNA for the CDR3 is TGCGCCAGCAGCCAAGTAAAACTAGCGGGAGGGCGTAATGAGCAGTTCTTC. Protein sequence: CASSQVKLAGGRNEQFF.